Listed below are T cell receptor beta chains from one sample, sequenced in a study of regulatory T cells in long-lasting Graves disease. Via MiXCR, TCRdb re-called the multiplex PCR reads, giving one row per CDR3 protein. This sample has about 470,000 distinct CDR3 sequences, with about 20% found just once. The sample consisted of peripheral blood mononuclear cells (PBMCs), taken when the disease was refractory, from a patient treated with antithyroid drugs. These receptors were collected from a female donor with Graves disease. Both conserved end residues are part of each CDR3. For some rows the clone size is stated as once, few or many, or as a class when expanded; others skip it.

CDR3aa: CASSLNRNTEAFF; j_gene: TRBJ1-1; abundance: many; v_gene: TRBV5-1; len: 13
CDR3aa: CASSLTRRDRMGEQYF; j_gene: TRBJ2-7; abundance: many; v_gene: TRBV7-3; len: 16
CDR3aa: CASSYTSGSYTGELFF; j_gene: TRBJ2-2; abundance: -; v_gene: TRBV6-5; len: 16
CDR3aa: CAISESTAGGSNQPQHF; j_gene: TRBJ1-5; abundance: -; v_gene: TRBV10-3; len: 17
CDR3aa: CASSIQIRTEAFF; j_gene: TRBJ1-1; abundance: many; v_gene: TRBV2; len: 13
CDR3aa: CASSSERWNTEAFF; j_gene: TRBJ1-1; abundance: many; v_gene: TRBV19; len: 14
CDR3aa: CASSFGFSGTGAYEQYF; j_gene: TRBJ2-7; abundance: many; v_gene: TRBV19; len: 17
CDR3aa: CASSSQIPPEQYF; j_gene: TRBJ2-7; abundance: many; v_gene: TRBV28; len: 13
CDR3aa: CATGRSFSSYNEQFF; j_gene: TRBJ2-1; abundance: -; v_gene: TRBV6-2/TRBV6-3; len: 15
CDR3aa: CASSTGDSSYEQYF; j_gene: TRBJ2-7; abundance: -; v_gene: TRBV28; len: 14
CDR3aa: CASSAHFGTSGVTDTQYF; j_gene: TRBJ2-3; abundance: -; v_gene: TRBV28; len: 18
CDR3aa: CASSYSKDVRGEKLFF; j_gene: TRBJ1-4; abundance: many; v_gene: TRBV6-9; len: 16
CDR3aa: CASSALDSPGELFF; j_gene: TRBJ2-2; abundance: many; v_gene: TRBV2; len: 14
CDR3aa: CASRRRDRGNTEAFF; j_gene: TRBJ1-1; abundance: many; v_gene: TRBV3-1; len: 15
CDR3aa: CASSPEVREDRFEQYF; j_gene: TRBJ2-7; abundance: many; v_gene: TRBV11-1; len: 16
CDR3aa: CASSLGQGAGGAFF; j_gene: TRBJ1-1; abundance: -; v_gene: TRBV7-9; len: 14
CDR3aa: CASSSPSAGTYNEQFF; j_gene: TRBJ2-1; abundance: few; v_gene: TRBV28; len: 16
CDR3aa: CASSPPTQRRNEQFF; j_gene: TRBJ2-1; abundance: -; v_gene: TRBV18; len: 15
CDR3aa: CSVESAPGNTIYF; j_gene: TRBJ1-3; abundance: -; v_gene: TRBV29-1; len: 13
CDR3aa: CASGPWEAWETQYF; j_gene: TRBJ2-5; abundance: few; v_gene: TRBV6-1; len: 14
CDR3aa: CASSLQAGVLNEQFF; j_gene: TRBJ2-1; abundance: once; v_gene: TRBV11-1; len: 15
CDR3aa: CASSLTGGTYGYTF; j_gene: TRBJ1-2; abundance: many; v_gene: TRBV28; len: 14
CDR3aa: CASSFRTGGYEQYF; j_gene: TRBJ2-7; abundance: many; v_gene: TRBV27; len: 14
CDR3aa: CASSQVGGKGAAFF; j_gene: TRBJ1-1; abundance: few; v_gene: TRBV3-1; len: 14
CDR3aa: CASSQMSGRARYEQYF; j_gene: TRBJ2-7; abundance: -; v_gene: TRBV14; len: 16
CDR3aa: CASNTGMSADTQYF; j_gene: TRBJ2-3; abundance: few; v_gene: TRBV19; len: 14
CDR3aa: CASSPRVSYEQYF; j_gene: TRBJ2-7; abundance: many; v_gene: TRBV2; len: 13
CDR3aa: CASSLDDTPEAFF; j_gene: TRBJ1-1; abundance: many; v_gene: TRBV5-1; len: 13
CDR3aa: CAGSSASTGELFF; j_gene: TRBJ2-2; abundance: -; v_gene: TRBV6-1; len: 13
CDR3aa: CASSLGHSSEKLFF; j_gene: TRBJ1-4; abundance: many; v_gene: TRBV5-1; len: 14
CDR3aa: CASSEQVYSNQPQHF; j_gene: TRBJ1-5; abundance: many; v_gene: TRBV19; len: 15
CDR3aa: CASSLIWTQYF; j_gene: TRBJ2-5; abundance: many; v_gene: TRBV11-3; len: 11
CDR3aa: CASSYSPDSYTGELFF; j_gene: TRBJ2-2; abundance: few; v_gene: TRBV6-2/TRBV6-3; len: 16
CDR3aa: CASSSRVSYEQYF; j_gene: TRBJ2-7; abundance: many; v_gene: TRBV12-3/TRBV12-4; len: 13
CDR3aa: CASSAPGGIREGYTF; j_gene: TRBJ1-2; abundance: many; v_gene: TRBV19; len: 15
CDR3aa: CASSYGPRLYGYTF; j_gene: TRBJ1-2; abundance: many; v_gene: TRBV6-9; len: 14
CDR3aa: CASSDSLNQPQHF; j_gene: TRBJ1-5; abundance: few; v_gene: TRBV2; len: 13
CDR3aa: CASSDQSGRINQPQHF; j_gene: TRBJ1-5; abundance: -; v_gene: TRBV19; len: 16
CDR3aa: CASSHGTGFNPLHF; j_gene: TRBJ1-6; abundance: few; v_gene: TRBV6-1; len: 14
CDR3aa: CAYRESGANVLTF; j_gene: TRBJ2-6; abundance: few; v_gene: TRBV28; len: 13
CDR3aa: CASSPSGTWNEKLFF; j_gene: TRBJ1-4; abundance: -; v_gene: TRBV5-4; len: 15
CDR3aa: CSARDSRGLGEAFF; j_gene: TRBJ1-1; abundance: many; v_gene: TRBV20-1; len: 14
CDR3aa: CASRTGTGGGETQYF; j_gene: TRBJ2-5; abundance: many; v_gene: TRBV11-2; len: 15
CDR3aa: CAINRVGQAANYGYTF; j_gene: TRBJ1-2; abundance: many; v_gene: TRBV10-3; len: 16
CDR3aa: CAWNSALGDSPLHF; j_gene: TRBJ1-6; abundance: -; v_gene: TRBV30; len: 14
CDR3aa: CASSFYGATGELFF; j_gene: TRBJ2-2; abundance: many; v_gene: TRBV28; len: 14
CDR3aa: CASERTGEGNQPQHF; j_gene: TRBJ1-5; abundance: many; v_gene: TRBV28; len: 15
CDR3aa: CASSEGGQNTGELFF; j_gene: TRBJ2-2; abundance: once; v_gene: TRBV25-1; len: 15
CDR3aa: CASSQPDRPPWGYTF; j_gene: TRBJ1-2; abundance: many; v_gene: TRBV5-1; len: 15
CDR3aa: CATSRDLIGRTSSYEQYF; j_gene: TRBJ2-7; abundance: -; v_gene: TRBV15; len: 18
CDR3aa: CSAPHRGGGNQPQHF; j_gene: TRBJ1-5; abundance: many; v_gene: TRBV20-1; len: 15
CDR3aa: CAWSVGRNTEAFF; j_gene: TRBJ1-1; abundance: many; v_gene: TRBV30; len: 13
CDR3aa: CASSVGRTVKDGYTF; j_gene: TRBJ1-2; abundance: few; v_gene: TRBV9; len: 15
CDR3aa: CASSFGKGELFF; j_gene: TRBJ2-2; abundance: few; v_gene: TRBV5-1; len: 12
CDR3aa: CASSTTSNQPQHF; j_gene: TRBJ1-5; abundance: -; v_gene: TRBV5-1; len: 13
CDR3aa: CASSVSVETQYF; j_gene: TRBJ2-5; abundance: many; v_gene: TRBV6-1; len: 12
CDR3aa: CASSLDWTSGRAGYEQYF; j_gene: TRBJ2-7; abundance: -; v_gene: TRBV11-2; len: 18
CDR3aa: CASSFPGRDTEAFF; j_gene: TRBJ1-1; abundance: many; v_gene: TRBV5-6; len: 14
CDR3aa: CASSLESSGLYYEQYF; j_gene: TRBJ2-7; abundance: many; v_gene: TRBV7-2; len: 16